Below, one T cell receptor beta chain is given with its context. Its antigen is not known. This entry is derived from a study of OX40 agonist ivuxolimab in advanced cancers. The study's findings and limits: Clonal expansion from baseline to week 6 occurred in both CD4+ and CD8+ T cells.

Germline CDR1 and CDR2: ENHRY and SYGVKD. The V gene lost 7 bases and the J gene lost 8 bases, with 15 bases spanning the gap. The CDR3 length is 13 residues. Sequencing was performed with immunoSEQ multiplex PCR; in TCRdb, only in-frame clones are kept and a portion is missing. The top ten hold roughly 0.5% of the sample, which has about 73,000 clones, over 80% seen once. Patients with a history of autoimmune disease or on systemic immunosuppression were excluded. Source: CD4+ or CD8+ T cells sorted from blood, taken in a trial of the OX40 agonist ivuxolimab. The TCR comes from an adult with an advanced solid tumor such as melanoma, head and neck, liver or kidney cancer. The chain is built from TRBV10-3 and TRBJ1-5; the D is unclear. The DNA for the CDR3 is TGTGCCATCACAGCAAAACCCGGGGAGCCCCAGCATTTT. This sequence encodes CAITAKPGEPQHF.